A single sample is the source of the 16 T cell receptor beta chains below, sequenced in a study of blood T cell repertoires in COVID-19. Sequencing was performed with immunoSEQ multiplex PCR; in TCRdb, only in-frame clones are kept and a portion is missing. The sample has roughly 92,000 clones, more than 75% seen once. Sample: peripheral blood. These TCRs come from a middle-aged man with acute or convalescent COVID-19.

The rearrangement links TRBV18 to TRBJ2-2; 9 bases fit TRBD2. The V gene end was trimmed by 4 bases and the J gene end by 4 bases; junction bases not matched to a gene: 7. The length of the CDR3 is 16 residues. Germline V gene sequence: CDR1 KGHSH, CDR2 LQKENI. CDR3 in amino acids: CASSLSIAGVTGELFF. The CDR3 DNA sequence: TGTGCCAGCTCACTATCTATAGCGGGAGTCACCGGGGAGCTGTTTTTT.

This clone was counted only a few times. This rearrangement joins TRBV3-1 (or the pseudogene TRBV3-2) to TRBJ1-1; maybe TRBD1 (5 bases). Germline V gene sequence: CDR1 LGHDT, CDR2 YNNKEL (reference sequence). This CDR3 spans 14 amino acids. Trimming removed 4 bases from V and 8 bases from J, with 17 bases in between. The CDR3 bases are TGTGCCAGCAGCCGCTCGGAGGGGTCAAGGGAAGCTTTCTTT. It specifies CASSRSEGSREAFF.

The chain couples TRBV2 to TRBJ2-7, with a weak D call TRBD1 (5 bases). Germline V gene data show CDR1 as SNHLY and CDR2 as FYNNEI. Trimming pared 2 bases from V and 5 bases from J, leaving 10 bases between. This CDR3 is 13 amino acids long. CDR3 in DNA: TGTGCCAGCAGTGAAAGGTCAGGGAACGAGCAGTACTTC. It is translated as CASSERSGNEQYF.

The chain uses TRBV6-1 and TRBJ2-7; 9 bases are a match to TRBD1. J was trimmed by 4 bases and V by 3 bases; bases with no gene match: 10. Germline CDR1 reads MNHNS; CDR2 reads SASEGT. The CDR3 consists of 16 residues. CDR3 bases: TGTGCCAGCAGTGACGCTGCGGGACAGGGAACTTACGAGCAGTACTTC. It codes for CASSDAAGQGTYEQYF.

The V and J genes are TRBV1 and TRBJ1-4; the D call of TRBD1 is as the table states it, not checked on the DNA. TRBV1 is a recognized pseudogene. There are 15 residues in the CDR3. CDR3 loop: CTSSQEWAHGEKLFF. In nucleotides, the CDR3 is TGCACCAGCAGCCAAGAATGGGCCCATGGGGAAAAACTGTTTTTT.

The rearrangement joins TRBV27 to TRBJ2-4; D unclear. The CDR3 runs to 16 residues. The V gene lost 0 bases and the J gene lost 1 base, with 10 bases spanning the gap. Germline assignment: CDR1 MNHEY and CDR2 SMNVEV (reference sequence). In nucleotides, the CDR3 is TGTGCCAGCAGTTTATCGATCACAGTTGCCAAAAACATTCAGTACTTC. Residues: CASSLSITVAKNIQYF.

This clone was seen just once. This chain uses TRBV5-1 with TRBJ2-1; 10 nucleotides agree with TRBD1. Germline CDR1 reads SGHRS; CDR2 reads YFSETQ. The CDR3 is made up of 15 amino acids. After removal of 4 bases from V and 3 bases from J, the junction contained 4 bases not matched to a gene. CDR3 region: CASSKTGGYYNEQFF. The CDR3, as DNA: TGCGCCAGCAGCAAGACAGGGGGCTACTACAATGAGCAGTTCTTC.

This clone was observed once. The rearrangement links TRBV5-1 to TRBJ2-5; the match to TRBD2 covers 13 bases. CDR1 is SGHRS, CDR2 YFSETQ, per germline. The CDR3 length is 17 residues. The ends lost 4 bases at V and 1 base at J; junction bases unmatched: 7. In DNA, the CDR3 is TGCGCCAGCAGCACCGGGACTAGCGGGACGATCCAAGAGACCCAGTACTTC. Protein sequence: CASSTGTSGTIQETQYF. Based on the CDR3 plus reference TRBV5-1 and TRBJ2-5, the full variable domain is KAGVTQTPRYLIKTRGQQVTLSCSPISGHRSVSWYQQTPGQGLQFLFEYFSETQRNKGNFPGRFSGRQFSNSRSEMNVSTLELGDSALYLCASSTGTSGTIQETQYFGPGTRLLVL.

This sequence joins TRBV9 and TRBJ2-7, with TRBD2 identical over 13 bases. Trimming at V came to 0 bases and at J to 4 bases, leaving 7 bases not matched to a gene. Germline loops: CDR1 SGDLS, CDR2 YYNGEE. The CDR3 covers 17 residues. The CDR3 region is CASSVASGTSGNYEQYF. CDR3 nucleotide sequence: TGTGCCAGCAGCGTAGCTTCCGGGACTAGCGGGAATTACGAGCAGTACTTC.

The chain couples TRBV5-6 to TRBJ1-1; D ambiguous. The ends were cut back, 3 bases at V and 6 bases at J, with 6 bases in the middle. The CDR3 is 11 residues long. CDR1 and CDR2 from the germline V gene are SGHDT and YYEEEE. DNA of the CDR3: TGTGCCAGCAGCTGGAGGGCTGAAGCTTTCTTT. Protein: CASSWRAEAFF.

This chain links TRBV4-1 with TRBJ1-4, with D unresolved. CDR3 length: 15 residues. Trimming removed 2 bases from V and 5 bases from J, with 12 bases in between. Germline V lookup: CDR1 MGHRA, CDR2 YSYEKL. This CDR3 is CASSQSGRENEKLFF. For the CDR3, the DNA is TGCGCCAGCAGCCAATCCGGACGGGAGAATGAAAAACTGTTTTTT.

The gene calls are TRBV7-3 and TRBJ1-1; D is unclear. The germline V gene has CDR1 SGHTA and CDR2 FQGTGA. Trimming took off 7 bases at V and 4 bases at J, with 13 bases between the two ends. The CDR3 runs 13 residues. This CDR3 reads CASNVKVSTEAFF. CDR3 nucleotide sequence: TGTGCCAGCAACGTAAAAGTCAGCACTGAAGCTTTCTTT.

CDR3 bases: TGTGCCAGCAGCGAAGGACTAGCGGGCCTCTCCTACGAGCAGTACTTC. Translated: CASSEGLAGLSYEQYF. The V call is TRBV3-1 (or the pseudogene TRBV3-2), the J call TRBJ2-7; 11 nucleotides match TRBD2. With 5 bases clipped from V and 0 bases from J, the junction kept 6 bases outside the gene matches. Germline values: CDR1 LGHDT, CDR2 YNNKEL (reference sequence). The length of the CDR3 is 16 residues.

On this clone itself: This sample also contains other DNA sequences that code for the same CDR3. The chain links TRBV5-1 to TRBJ2-7; tentative D call: TRBD2 (5 bases). CDR3 length: 14 amino acids. In germline, CDR1 is SGHRS, CDR2 YFSETQ. The V gene lost 0 bases and the J gene lost 2 bases, with 9 bases spanning the gap. CDR3 region: CASSLDGVPYEQYF. CDR3 nucleotide sequence: TGCGCCAGCAGCTTGGACGGGGTCCCCTACGAGCAGTACTTC.

The J gene is TRBJ1-6, the V gene TRBV5-8, with TRBD1 identical over 8 bases. CDR1 SGHTS and CDR2 YDEGEE come from the germline V gene. The junction had 6 bases not matched to a gene; V was cut back by 0 bases and J by 7 bases. The CDR3 runs to 16 residues. The CDR3 is CASSLGTGYHNSPLHF. Written as DNA, the CDR3 is TGTGCCAGCAGCTTGGGGACAGGGTATCACAATTCACCCCTCCACTTT.

V usage is TRBV11-2 and J usage is TRBJ1-2, with TRBD1 identical over 7 bases. Germline values: CDR1 SGHAT, CDR2 FQNNGV. V was pared by 2 bases and J by 8 bases, with 8 bases of the junction left unmatched. CDR3 length equals 14 residues. The CDR3 region has the DNA TGTGCCAGCAGCTTAAACACCGGGACAGTCGGCTACACCTTC. The encoded protein is CASSLNTGTVGYTF.